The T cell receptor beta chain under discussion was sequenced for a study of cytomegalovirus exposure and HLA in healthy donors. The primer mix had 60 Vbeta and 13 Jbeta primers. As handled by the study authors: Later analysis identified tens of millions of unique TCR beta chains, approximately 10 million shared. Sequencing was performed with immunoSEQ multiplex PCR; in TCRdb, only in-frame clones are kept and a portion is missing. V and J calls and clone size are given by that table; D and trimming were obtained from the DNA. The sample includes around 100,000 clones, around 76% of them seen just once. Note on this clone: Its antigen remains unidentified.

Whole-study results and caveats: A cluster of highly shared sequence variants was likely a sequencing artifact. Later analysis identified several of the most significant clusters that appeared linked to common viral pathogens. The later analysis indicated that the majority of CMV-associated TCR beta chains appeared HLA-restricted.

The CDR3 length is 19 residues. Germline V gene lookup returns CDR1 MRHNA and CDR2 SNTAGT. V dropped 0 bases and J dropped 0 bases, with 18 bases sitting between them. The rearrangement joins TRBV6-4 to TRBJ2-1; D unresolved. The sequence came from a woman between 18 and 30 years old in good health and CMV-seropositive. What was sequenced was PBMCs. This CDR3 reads CASSDSNRPPPSSYNEQFF. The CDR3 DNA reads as TGTGCCAGCAGTGACTCGAATCGCCCCCCCCCTAGCTCCTACAATGAGCAGTTCTTC.